Described below is a single T cell receptor (beta chain) sequence and its context. The repertoire was sequenced with immunoSEQ multiplex PCR; TCRdb's copy has only in-frame clones and lacks some. This sample carries about 500,000 clones, roughly nine tenths of them seen once, and the ten largest clones take about 1.7%. This record belongs to a study of Ad26.COV2.S vaccination and SARS-CoV-2 variants. Germline V gene data show CDR1 as SGHRS and CDR2 as YFSETQ. V lost 1 base and J lost 2, with 11 bases in between. This CDR3 has 15 residues. Stated treatment: some 19 received Ad26.COV2.S at low or high dose, single or two shots; 5 received placebo; per-sample allocation not given. Repertoires come from day 63 after the first vaccine or placebo injection. In Boston, an adult donor aged 18-55 years took part. Vaccination employed an Ad26 vector expressing the Wuhan-strain SARS-CoV-2 spike.

The chain recombines TRBV5-1 with TRBJ2-3, with D unresolved. The origin of this receptor is a person between 18 and 60 years old who received the Ad26.COV2.S COVID-19 vaccine or a placebo. The source material was peripheral blood, sampled in a trial of Ad26.COV2.S vaccine versus placebo. The CDR3: CASSLTPSVTDTQYF. CDR3 nucleotide sequence: TGCGCCAGCAGCTTGACTCCCTCGGTCACAGATACGCAGTATTTT.